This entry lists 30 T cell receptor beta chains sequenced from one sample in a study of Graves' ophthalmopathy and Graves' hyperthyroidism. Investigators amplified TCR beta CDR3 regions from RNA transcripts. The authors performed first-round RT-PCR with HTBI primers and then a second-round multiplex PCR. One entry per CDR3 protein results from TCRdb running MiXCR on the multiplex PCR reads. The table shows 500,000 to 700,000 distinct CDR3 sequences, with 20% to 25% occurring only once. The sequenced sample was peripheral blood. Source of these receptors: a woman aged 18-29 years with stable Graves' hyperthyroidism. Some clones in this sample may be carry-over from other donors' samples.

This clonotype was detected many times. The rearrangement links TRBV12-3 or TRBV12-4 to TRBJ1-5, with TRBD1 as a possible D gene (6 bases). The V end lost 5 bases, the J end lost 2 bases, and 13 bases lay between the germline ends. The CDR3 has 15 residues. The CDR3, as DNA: TGTGCCAGCAGTATACAGGGTGCGGGCAATCAGCCCCAGCATTTT. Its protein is CASSIQGAGNQPQHF.

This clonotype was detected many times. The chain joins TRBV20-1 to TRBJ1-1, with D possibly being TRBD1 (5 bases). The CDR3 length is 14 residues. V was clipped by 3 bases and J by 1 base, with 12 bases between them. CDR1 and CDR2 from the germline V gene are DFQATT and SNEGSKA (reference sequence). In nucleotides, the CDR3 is TGCAGTGCTAGGAGGGCAGGGAGGAACACTGAAGCTTTCTTT. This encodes CSARRAGRNTEAFF.

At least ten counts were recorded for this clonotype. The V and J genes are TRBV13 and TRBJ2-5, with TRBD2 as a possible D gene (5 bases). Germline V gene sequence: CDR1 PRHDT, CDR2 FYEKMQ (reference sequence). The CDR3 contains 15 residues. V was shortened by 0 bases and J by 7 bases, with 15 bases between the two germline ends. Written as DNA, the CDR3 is TGTGCCAGCAGCTTAGGCACTACTAGTGGGGTGACCCAGTACTTC. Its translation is CASSLGTTSGVTQYF.

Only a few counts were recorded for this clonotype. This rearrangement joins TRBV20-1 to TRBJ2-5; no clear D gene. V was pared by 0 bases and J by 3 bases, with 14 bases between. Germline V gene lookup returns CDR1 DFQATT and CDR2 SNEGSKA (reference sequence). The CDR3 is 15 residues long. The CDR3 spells CSARDLEKEEETQYF. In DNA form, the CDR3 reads TGCAGTGCTAGAGATCTTGAGAAGGAAGAAGAGACCCAGTACTTC.

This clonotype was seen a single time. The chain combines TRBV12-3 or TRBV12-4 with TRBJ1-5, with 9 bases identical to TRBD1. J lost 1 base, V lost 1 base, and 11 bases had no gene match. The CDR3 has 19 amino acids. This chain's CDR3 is CASSLGGQGRVWSNQPQHF. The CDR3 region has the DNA TGTGCCAGCAGTTTAGGGGGACAGGGACGGGTCTGGAGCAATCAGCCCCAGCATTTT.

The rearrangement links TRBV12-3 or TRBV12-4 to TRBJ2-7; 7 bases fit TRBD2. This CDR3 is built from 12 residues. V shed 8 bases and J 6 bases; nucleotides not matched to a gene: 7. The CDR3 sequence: CASSMGEGEQYF. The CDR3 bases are TGTGCCAGCTCGATGGGGGAGGGCGAGCAGTACTTC.

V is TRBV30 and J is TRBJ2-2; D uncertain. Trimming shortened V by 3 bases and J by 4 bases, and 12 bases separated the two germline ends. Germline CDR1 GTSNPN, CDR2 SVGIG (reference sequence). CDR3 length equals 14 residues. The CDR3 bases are TGTGCCTGGAGATTGCTGGCCTTCACCGGGGAGCTGTTTTTT. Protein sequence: CAWRLLAFTGELFF.

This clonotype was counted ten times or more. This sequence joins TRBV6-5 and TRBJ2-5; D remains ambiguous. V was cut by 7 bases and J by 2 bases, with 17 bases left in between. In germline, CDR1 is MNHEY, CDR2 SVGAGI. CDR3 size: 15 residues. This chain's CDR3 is CASNQKPADQETQYF. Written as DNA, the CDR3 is TGTGCCAGCAACCAAAAGCCGGCGGATCAAGAGACCCAGTACTTC.

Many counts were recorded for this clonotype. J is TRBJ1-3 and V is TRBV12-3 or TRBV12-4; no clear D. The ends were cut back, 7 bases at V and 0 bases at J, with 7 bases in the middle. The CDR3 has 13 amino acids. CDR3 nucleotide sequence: TGTGCCAGCAACGGGCTCTCTGGAAACACCATATATTTT. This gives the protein CASNGLSGNTIYF.

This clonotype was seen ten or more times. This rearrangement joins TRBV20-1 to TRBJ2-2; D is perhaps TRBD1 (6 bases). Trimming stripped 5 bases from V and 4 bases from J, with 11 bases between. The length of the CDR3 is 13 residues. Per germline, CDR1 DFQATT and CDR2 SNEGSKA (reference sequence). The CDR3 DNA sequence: TGCAGTGCTGTGGGGGCGATCACCGGGGAGCTGTTTTTT. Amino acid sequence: CSAVGAITGELFF.

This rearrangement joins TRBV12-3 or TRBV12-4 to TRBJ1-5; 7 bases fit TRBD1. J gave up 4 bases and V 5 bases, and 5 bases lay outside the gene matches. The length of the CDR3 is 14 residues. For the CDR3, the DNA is TGTGCCAGCAGTCGACGACAGGGTAATCAGCCCCAGCATTTT. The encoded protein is CASSRRQGNQPQHF.

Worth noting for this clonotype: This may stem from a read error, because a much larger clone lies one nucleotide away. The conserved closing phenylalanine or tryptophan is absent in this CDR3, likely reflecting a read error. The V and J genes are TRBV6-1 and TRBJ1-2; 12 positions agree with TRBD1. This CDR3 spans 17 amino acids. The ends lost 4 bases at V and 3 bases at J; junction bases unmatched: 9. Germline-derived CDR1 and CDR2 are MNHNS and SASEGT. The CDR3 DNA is TGTGCCAGCAGTGGCCGGGACAGGGGGCGATTATACTATGGCTACACCTAC. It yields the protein CASSGRDRGRLYYGYTY.

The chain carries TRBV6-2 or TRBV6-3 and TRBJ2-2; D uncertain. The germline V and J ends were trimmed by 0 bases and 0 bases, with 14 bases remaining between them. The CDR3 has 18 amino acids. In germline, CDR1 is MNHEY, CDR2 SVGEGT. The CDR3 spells CASSYSIRFKANTGELFF. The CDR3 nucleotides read TGTGCCAGCAGTTACTCGATCAGATTTAAAGCGAACACCGGGGAGCTGTTTTTT.

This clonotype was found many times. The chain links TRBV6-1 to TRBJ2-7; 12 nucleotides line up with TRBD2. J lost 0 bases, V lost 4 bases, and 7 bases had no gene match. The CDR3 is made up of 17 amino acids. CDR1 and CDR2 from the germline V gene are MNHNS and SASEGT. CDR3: CASSVRLAGVRSYEQYF. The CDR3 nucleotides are TGTGCCAGCAGTGTAAGACTAGCGGGGGTGCGCTCCTACGAGCAGTACTTC.

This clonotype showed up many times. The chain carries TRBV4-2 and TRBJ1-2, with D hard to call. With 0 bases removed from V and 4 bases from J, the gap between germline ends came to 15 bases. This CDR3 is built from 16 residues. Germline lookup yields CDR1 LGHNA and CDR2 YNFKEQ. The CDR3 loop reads CASSQERPGALYGYTF. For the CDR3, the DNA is TGTGCCAGCAGCCAAGAGAGGCCGGGAGCACTCTATGGCTACACCTTC.

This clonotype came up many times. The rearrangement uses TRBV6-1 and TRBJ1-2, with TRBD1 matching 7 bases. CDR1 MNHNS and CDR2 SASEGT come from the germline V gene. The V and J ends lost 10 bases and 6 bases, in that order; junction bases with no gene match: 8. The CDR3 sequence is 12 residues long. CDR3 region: CATLTGMNGYTF. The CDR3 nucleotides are TGTGCCACCTTGACAGGGATGAATGGCTACACCTTC.

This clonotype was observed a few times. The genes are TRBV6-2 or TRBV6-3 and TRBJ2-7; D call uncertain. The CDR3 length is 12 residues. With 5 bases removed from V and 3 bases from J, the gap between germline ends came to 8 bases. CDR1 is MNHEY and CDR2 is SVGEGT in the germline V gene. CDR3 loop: CASSHGDYEQYF. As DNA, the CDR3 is TGTGCCAGCAGTCACGGAGACTACGAGCAGTACTTC.

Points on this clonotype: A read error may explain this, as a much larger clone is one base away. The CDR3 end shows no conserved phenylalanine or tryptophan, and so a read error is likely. CDR3 DNA sequence: TGTGCCAGCAGGTTGGGGGGACGGGCCGGGGAGCTGTTTCTT. The encoded protein is CASRLGGRAGELFL. The chain carries TRBV28 and TRBJ2-2; tentatively, D is TRBD2 (6 bases). Germline V CDR1 and CDR2: MDHEN, SYDVKM. The V end was cut by 6 bases, the J end by 6 bases, with 14 bases between. The length of the CDR3 is 14 residues.

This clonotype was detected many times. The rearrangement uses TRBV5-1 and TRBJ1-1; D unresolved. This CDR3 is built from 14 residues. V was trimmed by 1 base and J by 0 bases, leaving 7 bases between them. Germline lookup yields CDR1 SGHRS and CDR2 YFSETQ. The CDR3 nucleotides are TGCGCCAGCAGCTTGAGCACCTTGAACACTGAAGCTTTCTTT. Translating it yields CASSLSTLNTEAFF. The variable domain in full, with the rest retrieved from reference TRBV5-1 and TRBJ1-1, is KAGVTQTPRYLIKTRGQQVTLSCSPISGHRSVSWYQQTPGQGLQFLFEYFSETQRNKGNFPGRFSGRQFSNSRSEMNVSTLELGDSALYLCASSLSTLNTEAFFGQGTRLTVV.

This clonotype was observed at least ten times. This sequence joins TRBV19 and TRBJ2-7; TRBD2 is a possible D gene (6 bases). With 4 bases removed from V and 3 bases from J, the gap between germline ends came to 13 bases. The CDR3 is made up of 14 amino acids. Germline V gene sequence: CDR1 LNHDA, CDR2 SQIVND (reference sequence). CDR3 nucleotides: TGTGCCAGTAGTAGCGGGATAGGGGTCTACGAGCAGTACTTC. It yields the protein CASSSGIGVYEQYF.

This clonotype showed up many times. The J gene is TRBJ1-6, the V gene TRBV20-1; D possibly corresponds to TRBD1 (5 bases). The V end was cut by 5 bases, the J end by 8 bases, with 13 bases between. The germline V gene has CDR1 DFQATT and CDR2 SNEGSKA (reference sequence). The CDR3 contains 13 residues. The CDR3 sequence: CSAPGTPDSPLHF. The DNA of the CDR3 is TGCAGTGCTCCCGGGACTCCGGATTCACCCCTCCACTTT.

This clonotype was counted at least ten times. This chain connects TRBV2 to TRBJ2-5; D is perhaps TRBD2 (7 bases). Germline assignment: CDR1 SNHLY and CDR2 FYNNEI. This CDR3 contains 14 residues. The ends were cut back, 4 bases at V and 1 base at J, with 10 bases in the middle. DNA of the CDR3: TGTGCCAGCAGTGGGGGGGGGCTCCAAGAGACCCAGTACTTC. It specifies CASSGGGLQETQYF.

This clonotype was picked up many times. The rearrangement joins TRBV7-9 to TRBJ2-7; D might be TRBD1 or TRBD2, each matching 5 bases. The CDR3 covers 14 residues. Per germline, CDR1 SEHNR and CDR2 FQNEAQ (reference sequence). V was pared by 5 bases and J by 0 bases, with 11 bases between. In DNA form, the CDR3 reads TGTGCCAGCAGCGCCAGGGACGGCTCCTACGAGCAGTACTTC. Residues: CASSARDGSYEQYF. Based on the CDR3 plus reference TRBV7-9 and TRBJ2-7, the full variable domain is DTGVSQNPRHKITKRGQNVTFRCDPISEHNRLYWYRQTLGQGPEFLTYFQNEAQLEKSRLLSDRFSAERPKGSFSTLEIQRTEQGDSAMYLCASSARDGSYEQYFGPGTRLTVT.

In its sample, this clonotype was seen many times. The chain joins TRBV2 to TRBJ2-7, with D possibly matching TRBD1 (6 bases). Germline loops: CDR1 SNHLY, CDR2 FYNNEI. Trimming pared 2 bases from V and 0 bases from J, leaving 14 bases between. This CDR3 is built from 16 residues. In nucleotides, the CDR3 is TGTGCCAGCAGTGAACCCGGGACATCTTACTCCTACGAGCAGTACTTC. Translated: CASSEPGTSYSYEQYF.

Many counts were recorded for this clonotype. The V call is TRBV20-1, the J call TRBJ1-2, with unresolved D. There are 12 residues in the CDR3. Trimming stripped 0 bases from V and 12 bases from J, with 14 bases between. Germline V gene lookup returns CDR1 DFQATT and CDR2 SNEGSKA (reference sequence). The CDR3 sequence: CSARDWAEIHTF. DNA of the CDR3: TGCAGTGCTAGAGATTGGGCGGAAATTCACACCTTC.

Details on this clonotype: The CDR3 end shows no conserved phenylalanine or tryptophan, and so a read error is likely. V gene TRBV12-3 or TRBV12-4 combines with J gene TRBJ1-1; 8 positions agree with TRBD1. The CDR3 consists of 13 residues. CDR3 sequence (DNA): TGTACCAGCCAGGGGGCCATGGGGACTGAAGCTTTCTCT. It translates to CTSQGAMGTEAFS.

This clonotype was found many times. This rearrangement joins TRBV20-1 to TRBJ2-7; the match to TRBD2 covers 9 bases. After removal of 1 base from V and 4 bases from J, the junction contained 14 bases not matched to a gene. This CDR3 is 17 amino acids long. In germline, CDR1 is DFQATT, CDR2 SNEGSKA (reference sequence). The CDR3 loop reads CSARGFGVAGVEYEQYF. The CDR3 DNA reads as TGCAGTGCTAGAGGATTCGGAGTAGCGGGAGTTGAATACGAGCAGTACTTC.

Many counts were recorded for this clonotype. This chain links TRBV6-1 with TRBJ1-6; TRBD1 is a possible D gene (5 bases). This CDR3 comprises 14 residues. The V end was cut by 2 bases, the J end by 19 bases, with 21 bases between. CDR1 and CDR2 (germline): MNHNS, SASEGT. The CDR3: CASSELGRTQRTHF. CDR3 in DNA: TGTGCCAGCAGTGAATTGGGGCGGACTCAAAGGACGCACTTT.

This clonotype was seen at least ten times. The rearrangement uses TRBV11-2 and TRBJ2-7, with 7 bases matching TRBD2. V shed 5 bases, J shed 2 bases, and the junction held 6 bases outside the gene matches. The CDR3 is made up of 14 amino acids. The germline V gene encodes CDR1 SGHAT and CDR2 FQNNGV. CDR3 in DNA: TGTGCCAGCAGCCCCAGCGGGGCCACCTACGAGCAGTACTTC. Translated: CASSPSGATYEQYF.

CDR3 DNA sequence: TGTGCCAGCAGGGTGGGGACAGCTGTGAATTCACCCCTCCACTTT. Translation gives CASRVGTAVNSPLHF. J is TRBJ1-6 and V is TRBV27; TRBD1 aligns across 7 bases. The CDR3 consists of 15 residues. V shed 6 bases and J 7 bases; nucleotides not matched to a gene: 9. Germline V CDR1 and CDR2: MNHEY, SMNVEV (reference sequence).